The 15 T cell receptor beta chains below come from one sample, sequenced in a study of cytomegalovirus exposure and HLA in healthy donors. The PCR made use of 60 Vbeta and 13 Jbeta primers. Only in-frame clones appear in the TCRdb table, and some are missing; sequencing was by immunoSEQ multiplex PCR. The sample has a few hundred thousand clones; approximately 91% are singletons. Specimen: PBMCs. The source of these receptors is a girl aged 2 to 9 in good health and CMV-seronegative.

The gene calls are TRBV6-5 and TRBJ1-2; 8 bases match TRBD1. The V segment lost 0 bases and the J segment 8 bases; nucleotides outside the gene matches: 11. The CDR3 is 16 amino acids. The germline V gene encodes CDR1 MNHEY and CDR2 SVGAGI. CDR3: CASSYSPFNRGEGYTF. DNA of the CDR3: TGTGCCAGCAGTTACTCACCCTTTAACAGGGGGGAGGGCTACACCTTC.

The chain joins TRBV27 to TRBJ1-5; no definite D call. V was cut by 5 bases and J by 2 bases, with 16 bases left in between. The CDR3 length is 16 residues. The germline V gene encodes CDR1 MNHEY and CDR2 SMNVEV (reference sequence). CDR3 residues: CASSKGGIWGNQPQHF. For the CDR3, the DNA is TGTGCCAGCAGTAAAGGAGGGATTTGGGGCAATCAGCCCCAGCATTTT.

The chain joins TRBV27 to TRBJ2-7; 10 bases fit TRBD2. The CDR3 loop spans 14 amino acids. Germline lookup yields CDR1 MNHEY and CDR2 SMNVEV (reference sequence). V lost 5 bases to trimming and J lost 3 bases; unmatched junction nucleotides: 4. CDR3 in amino acids: CASSLAGVGYEQYF. CDR3 DNA: TGTGCCAGCAGTCTAGCGGGGGTTGGCTACGAGCAGTACTTC.

The chain has TRBV5-4 and TRBJ2-5; 7 bases are shared with TRBD2. Germline CDR1 reads SGHNT; CDR2 reads YYREEE (reference sequence). Germline trimming cut 4 bases from V and 2 bases from J; bases unmatched to any gene: 14. The CDR3 is 17 residues long. This CDR3 is CASSHILTRREQETQYF. The CDR3, as DNA: TGTGCCAGCAGCCATATCCTCACCCGGCGGGAGCAAGAGACCCAGTACTTC.

In this sample, this clone turned up once. V gene TRBV19 combines with J gene TRBJ2-1; D gene ambiguous. V was cut by 3 bases and J by 7 bases, with 10 bases left in between. The CDR3 consists of 13 residues. Per the germline V gene, CDR1 is LNHDA and CDR2 is SQIVND (reference sequence). The CDR3 is CASSISQWNEQFF. As DNA, the CDR3 is TGTGCCAGTAGTATTAGTCAATGGAATGAGCAGTTCTTC.

The chain employs TRBV10-3 and TRBJ1-4; 10 bases map to TRBD1. The length of the CDR3 is 15 residues. V trimming: 6 bases; J trimming: 7 bases; junction bases outside the gene matches: 8. Germline CDR1 and CDR2: ENHRY and SYGVKD. The CDR3 protein is CAISPGTGDREKLFF. The CDR3 DNA sequence: TGTGCCATCAGCCCCGGGACAGGGGACCGTGAAAAACTGTTTTTT.

The rearrangement links TRBV28 to TRBJ1-5, with 9 nucleotides matching TRBD1. Losses at the gene ends were 4 bases for V and 6 bases for J; bases not matched to a gene: 4. The CDR3 is 14 amino acids. CDR1 and CDR2 (germline): MDHEN, SYDVKM. Written as DNA, the CDR3 is TGTGCCAGCAGTTCAACAGGGGGCTTTCAGCCCCAGCATTTT. Translated, it gives CASSSTGGFQPQHF. The variable domain in full, completed from reference TRBV28 and TRBJ1-5, reads DVKVTQSSRYLVKRTGEKVFLECVQDMDHENMFWYRQDPGLGLRLIYFSYDVKMKEKGDIPEGYSVSREKKERFSLILESASTNQTSMYLCASSSTGGFQPQHFGDGTRLSIL.

The chain couples TRBV5-1 to TRBJ2-2, with D possibly matching TRBD2 (5 bases). V was trimmed by 1 base and J by 0 bases, leaving 10 bases between them. The CDR3 totals 16 residues. Germline V lookup: CDR1 SGHRS, CDR2 YFSETQ. The CDR3 bases are TGCGCCAGCAGCTTGTGGGGAGCTGCGAACACCGGGGAGCTGTTTTTT. It is translated as CASSLWGAANTGELFF. Supplemented by reference TRBV5-1 and TRBJ2-2, the full variable domain reads KAGVTQTPRYLIKTRGQQVTLSCSPISGHRSVSWYQQTPGQGLQFLFEYFSETQRNKGNFPGRFSGRQFSNSRSEMNVSTLELGDSALYLCASSLWGAANTGELFFGEGSRLTVL.

V is TRBV29-1 and J is TRBJ2-1; perhaps TRBD2 as D (7 bases). Germline V gene data show CDR1 as SQVTM and CDR2 as ANQGSEA. Trimming stripped 5 bases from V and 9 bases from J, with 14 bases between. This CDR3 has 12 amino acids. This CDR3 is CSVTGGSGEQFF. The CDR3, as DNA: TGCAGCGTTACGGGGGGCTCGGGTGAGCAGTTCTTC.

The CDR3 here is CATSRGTGAGSDTIYF. CDR3 coding DNA: TGTGCCACCAGCAGAGGTACAGGGGCAGGCAGTGACACCATATATTTT. V gene TRBV15 combines with J gene TRBJ1-3; 7 nucleotides line up with TRBD1. The CDR3 is 16 residues long. V was clipped by 1 base and J by 8 bases; unmatched bases: 11. The germline CDR1 and CDR2 sequences are LNHNV and YYDKDF (reference sequence).

V gene TRBV18 combines with J gene TRBJ2-5; 10 bases agree with TRBD2. Germline V gene sequence: CDR1 KGHSH, CDR2 LQKENI. Trimming at V came to 5 bases and at J to 1 base, leaving 4 bases not matched to a gene. The CDR3 loop spans 15 amino acids. This CDR3 is CASSALAGFQETQYF. CDR3 coding DNA: TGTGCCAGCTCAGCACTAGCGGGATTCCAAGAGACCCAGTACTTC.

The chain employs TRBV5-8 and TRBJ1-4; 9 nucleotides match TRBD1. In germline, CDR1 is SGHTS, CDR2 YDEGEE. This CDR3 contains 18 residues. The junction had 10 bases not matched to a gene; V was cut back by 4 bases and J by 0 bases. The chain's CDR3 is CASSRRDRALSTNEKLFF. CDR3 coding DNA: TGTGCCAGCAGCCGTAGGGACAGGGCCCTTTCAACTAATGAAAAACTGTTTTTT.

The V and J genes are TRBV13 and TRBJ2-3; 15 bases are shared with TRBD2. The CDR3 runs to 24 residues. V was clipped by 5 bases and J by 2 bases; unmatched bases: 26. CDR1 and CDR2 from the germline V gene are PRHDT and FYEKMQ (reference sequence). CDR3 nucleotide sequence: TGTGCCAGCAGCACAAGACTAGGGCCCAATCAGCCGGGACTAGCGGGAGGCATCACAGATACGCAGTATTTT. Amino acids: CASSTRLGPNQPGLAGGITDTQYF. The full variable domain, its missing parts supplied by reference TRBV13 and TRBJ2-3, is AAGVIQSPRHLIKEKRETATLKCYPIPRHDTVYWYQQGPGQDPQFLISFYEKMQSDKGSIPDRFSAQQFSDYHSELNMSSLELGDSALYFCASSTRLGPNQPGLAGGITDTQYFGPGTRLTVL.

This sequence joins TRBV27 and TRBJ2-1; D is unresolved. The V gene lost 4 bases and the J gene lost 3 bases, with 7 bases spanning the gap. Germline V gene lookup returns CDR1 MNHEY and CDR2 SMNVEV (reference sequence). The CDR3 has 13 residues. Here the CDR3 reads CASSSSHYNEQFF. The CDR3 DNA reads as TGTGCCAGCAGTTCCAGTCACTACAATGAGCAGTTCTTC.

This rearrangement joins TRBV28 to TRBJ1-5; 7 bases map to TRBD1. The CDR3 loop spans 15 amino acids. The ends lost 7 bases at V and 4 bases at J; junction bases unmatched: 10. CDR1 is MDHEN and CDR2 is SYDVKM in the germline V gene. The CDR3 is CASMPPGQRNQPQHF. As DNA, the CDR3 is TGTGCCAGCATGCCACCGGGACAGAGAAATCAGCCCCAGCATTTT.